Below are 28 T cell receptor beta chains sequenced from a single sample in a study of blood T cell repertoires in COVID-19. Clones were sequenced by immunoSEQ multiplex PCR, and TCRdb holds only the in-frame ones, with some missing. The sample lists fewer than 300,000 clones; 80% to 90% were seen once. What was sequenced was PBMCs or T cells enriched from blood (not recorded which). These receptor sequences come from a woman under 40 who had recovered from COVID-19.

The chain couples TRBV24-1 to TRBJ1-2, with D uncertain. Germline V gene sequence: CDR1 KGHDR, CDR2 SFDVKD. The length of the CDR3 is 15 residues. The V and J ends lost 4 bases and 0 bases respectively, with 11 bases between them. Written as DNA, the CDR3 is TGTGCCACCAGTGACCCAGGAATCGCTAACTATGGCTACACCTTC. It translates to CATSDPGIANYGYTF.

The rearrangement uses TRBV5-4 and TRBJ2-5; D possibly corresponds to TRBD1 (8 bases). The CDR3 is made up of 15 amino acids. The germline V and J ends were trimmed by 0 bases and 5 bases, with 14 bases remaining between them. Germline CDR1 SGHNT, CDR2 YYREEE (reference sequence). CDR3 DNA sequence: TGTGCCAGCAGCTTGGTGGACAGGGAGGGGGAGACCCAGTACTTC. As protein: CASSLVDREGETQYF.

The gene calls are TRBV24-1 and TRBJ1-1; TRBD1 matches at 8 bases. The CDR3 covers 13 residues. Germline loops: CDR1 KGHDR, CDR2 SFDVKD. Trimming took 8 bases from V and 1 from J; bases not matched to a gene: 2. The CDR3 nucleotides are TGTGCCACCAACGACAGGGGGAACACTGAAGCTTTCTTT. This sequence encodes CATNDRGNTEAFF.

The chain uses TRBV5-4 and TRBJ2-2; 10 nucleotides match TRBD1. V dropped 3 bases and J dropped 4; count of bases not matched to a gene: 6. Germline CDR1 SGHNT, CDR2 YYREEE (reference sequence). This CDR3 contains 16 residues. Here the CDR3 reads CASSSPGQGSTGELFF. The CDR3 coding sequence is TGTGCCAGCAGCTCCCCGGGACAGGGGAGCACCGGGGAGCTGTTTTTT.

CDR3 loop: CASSSGTHYEQYF. The CDR3 nucleotides are TGTGCCAGCAGTTCCGGGACACACTACGAGCAGTACTTC. This rearrangement joins TRBV6-5 to TRBJ2-7, with a possible D match to TRBD1 (6 bases). The germline gives CDR1 MNHEY, CDR2 SVGAGI. Trimming cost V 4 bases and J 3 bases, with 10 bases left between them. There are 13 residues in the CDR3.

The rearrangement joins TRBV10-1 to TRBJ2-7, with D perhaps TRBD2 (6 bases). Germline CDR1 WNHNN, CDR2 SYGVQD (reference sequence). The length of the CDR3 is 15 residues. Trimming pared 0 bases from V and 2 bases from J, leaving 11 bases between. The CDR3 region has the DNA TGCGCCAGCAGTGAGTCCGGGAGTCCCACCTACGAGCAGTACTTC. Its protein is CASSESGSPTYEQYF.

The CDR3 DNA is TGTGCCAGTACCCTATCAACAGGGTTTAATGAGCAGTTCTTC. Protein sequence: CASTLSTGFNEQFF. The V call is TRBV19, the J call TRBJ2-1, with D perhaps TRBD1 (6 bases). Looked up from germline, CDR1 is LNHDA and CDR2 is SQIVND (reference sequence). V lost 7 bases to trimming and J lost 7 bases, with 17 bases between them. CDR3 length: 14 amino acids.

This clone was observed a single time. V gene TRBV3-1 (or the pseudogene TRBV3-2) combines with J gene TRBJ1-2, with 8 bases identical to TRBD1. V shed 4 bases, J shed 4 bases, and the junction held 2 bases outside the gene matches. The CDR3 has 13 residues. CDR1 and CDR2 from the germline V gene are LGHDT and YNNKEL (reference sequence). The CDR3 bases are TGTGCCAGCAGCCGACAGGGGACCTATGGCTACACCTTC. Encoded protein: CASSRQGTYGYTF.

CDR3 amino acids: CSVEDPQAFLKNIQYF. DNA for the CDR3: TGCAGCGTTGAAGATCCGCAGGCGTTTCTCAAAAACATTCAGTACTTC. The rearrangement joins TRBV29-1 to TRBJ2-4; D gene uncertain. V was cut by 0 bases and J by 3 bases, with 15 bases left in between. Germline-derived CDR1 and CDR2 are SQVTM and ANQGSEA. The CDR3 has 16 residues.

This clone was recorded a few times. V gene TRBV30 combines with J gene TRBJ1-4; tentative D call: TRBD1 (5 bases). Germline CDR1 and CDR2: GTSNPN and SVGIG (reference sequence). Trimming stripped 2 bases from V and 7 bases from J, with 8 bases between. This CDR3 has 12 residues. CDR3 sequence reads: CAWSRQFEKLFF. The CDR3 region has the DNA TGTGCCTGGAGTAGACAGTTTGAAAAACTGTTTTTT.

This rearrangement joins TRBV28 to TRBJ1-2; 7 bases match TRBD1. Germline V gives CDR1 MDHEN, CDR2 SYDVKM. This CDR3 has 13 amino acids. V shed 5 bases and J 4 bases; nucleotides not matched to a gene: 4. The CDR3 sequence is CASSVQGGYGYTF. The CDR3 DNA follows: TGTGCCAGCAGTGTGCAGGGGGGCTATGGCTACACCTTC.

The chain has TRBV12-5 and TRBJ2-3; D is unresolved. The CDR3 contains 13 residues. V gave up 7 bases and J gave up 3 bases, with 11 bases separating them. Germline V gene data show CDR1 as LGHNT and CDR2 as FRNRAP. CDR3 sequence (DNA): TGTGCTAGTGCTACCACCGGGACAGATACGCAGTATTTT. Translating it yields CASATTGTDTQYF.

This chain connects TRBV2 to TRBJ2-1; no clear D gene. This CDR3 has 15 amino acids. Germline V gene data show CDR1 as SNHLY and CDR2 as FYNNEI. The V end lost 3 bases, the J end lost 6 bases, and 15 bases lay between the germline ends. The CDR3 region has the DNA TGTGCCAGCAGTGAGTATCCTAGTACCTTCAATGAGCAGTTCTTC. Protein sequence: CASSEYPSTFNEQFF.

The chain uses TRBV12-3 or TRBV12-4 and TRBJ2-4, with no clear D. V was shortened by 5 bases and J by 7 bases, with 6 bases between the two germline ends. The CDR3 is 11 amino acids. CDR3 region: CASSLGNIQYF. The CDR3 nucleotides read TGTGCCAGCAGTCTCGGTAACATTCAGTACTTC.

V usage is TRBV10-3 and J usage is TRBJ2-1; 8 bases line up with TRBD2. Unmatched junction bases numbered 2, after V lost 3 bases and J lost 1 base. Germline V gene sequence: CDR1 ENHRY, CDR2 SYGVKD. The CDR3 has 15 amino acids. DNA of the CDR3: TGTGCCATCAGTGACTCGGGAGGGTCCTACAATGAGCAGTTCTTC. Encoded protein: CAISDSGGSYNEQFF.

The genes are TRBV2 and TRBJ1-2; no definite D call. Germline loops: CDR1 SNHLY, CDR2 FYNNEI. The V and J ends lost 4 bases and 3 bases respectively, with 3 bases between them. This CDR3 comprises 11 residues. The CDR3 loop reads CASSADYGYTF. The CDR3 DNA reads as TGTGCCAGCAGTGCTGACTATGGCTACACCTTC.

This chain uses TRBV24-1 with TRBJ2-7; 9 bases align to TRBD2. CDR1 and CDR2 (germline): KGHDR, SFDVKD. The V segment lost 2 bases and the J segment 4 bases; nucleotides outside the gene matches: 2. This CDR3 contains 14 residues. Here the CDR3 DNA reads TGTGCCACCAGTGATTCTAGCGGGAAATACGAGCAGTACTTC. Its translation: CATSDSSGKYEQYF.

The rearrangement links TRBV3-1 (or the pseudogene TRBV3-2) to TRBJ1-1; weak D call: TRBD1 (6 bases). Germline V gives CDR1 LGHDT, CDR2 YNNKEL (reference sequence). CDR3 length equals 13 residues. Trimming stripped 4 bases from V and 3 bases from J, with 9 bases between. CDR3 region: CASSRTDYTEAFF. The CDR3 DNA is TGTGCCAGCAGCCGGACAGACTACACTGAAGCTTTCTTT.

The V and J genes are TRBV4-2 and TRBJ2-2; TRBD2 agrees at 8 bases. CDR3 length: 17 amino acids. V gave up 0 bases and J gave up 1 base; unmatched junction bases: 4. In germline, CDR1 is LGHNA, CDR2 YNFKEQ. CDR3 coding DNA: TGTGCCAGCAGCCAAGATAGCCTAGCGGGGAACACCGGGGAGCTGTTTTTT. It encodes CASSQDSLAGNTGELFF.

In nucleotides, the CDR3 is TGCGCCAGCAGCTTGGATGCGGTTACCTTTAAAGAGCAGTACTTC. Translated, it gives CASSLDAVTFKEQYF. The chain uses TRBV5-1 and TRBJ2-7; D gene uncertain. This CDR3 has 15 residues. V was cut by 0 bases and J by 7 bases, with 17 bases left in between. Germline loops: CDR1 SGHRS, CDR2 YFSETQ.

CDR3 amino acids: CASSLGRGANEQFF. The CDR3 coding sequence is TGTGCCAGCAGTTTAGGGCGGGGGGCCAATGAGCAGTTCTTC. This rearrangement joins TRBV28 to TRBJ2-1, with TRBD2 matching 8 bases. CDR1 is MDHEN, CDR2 SYDVKM, per germline. The CDR3 covers 14 residues. V shed 2 bases and J 6 bases; nucleotides not matched to a gene: 3.

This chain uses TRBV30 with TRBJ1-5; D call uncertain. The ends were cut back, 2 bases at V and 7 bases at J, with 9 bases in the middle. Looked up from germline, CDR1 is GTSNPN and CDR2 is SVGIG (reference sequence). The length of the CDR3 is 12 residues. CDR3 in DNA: TGTGCCTGGAGTAAGGGAGGACAGCCCCAGCATTTT. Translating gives CAWSKGGQPQHF.

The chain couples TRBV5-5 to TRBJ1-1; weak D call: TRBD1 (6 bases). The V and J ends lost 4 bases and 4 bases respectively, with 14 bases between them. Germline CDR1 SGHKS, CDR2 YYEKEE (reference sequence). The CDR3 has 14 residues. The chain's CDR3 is CASSGGQKGTEAFF. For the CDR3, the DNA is TGTGCCAGCAGCGGCGGACAGAAGGGCACTGAAGCTTTCTTT.

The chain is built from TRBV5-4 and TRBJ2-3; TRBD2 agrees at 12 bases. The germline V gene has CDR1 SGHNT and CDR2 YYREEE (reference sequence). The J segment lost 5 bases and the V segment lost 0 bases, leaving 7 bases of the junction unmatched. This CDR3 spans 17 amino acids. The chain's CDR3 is CASSLALAGGQGDTQYF. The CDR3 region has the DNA TGTGCCAGCAGCTTGGCCCTAGCGGGGGGGCAAGGAGATACGCAGTATTTT.

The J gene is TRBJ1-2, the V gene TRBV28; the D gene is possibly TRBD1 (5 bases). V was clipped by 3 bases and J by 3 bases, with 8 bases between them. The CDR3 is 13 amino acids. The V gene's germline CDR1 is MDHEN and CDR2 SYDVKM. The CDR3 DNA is TGTGCCAGCAGTTTTAAACAGGACTATGGCTACACCTTC. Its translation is CASSFKQDYGYTF.

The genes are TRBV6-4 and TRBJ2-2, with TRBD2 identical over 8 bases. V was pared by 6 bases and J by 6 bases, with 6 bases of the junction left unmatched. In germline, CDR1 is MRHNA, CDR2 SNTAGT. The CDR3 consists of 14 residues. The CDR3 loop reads CASRSSGKAGELFF. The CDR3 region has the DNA TGTGCCAGCAGGAGTAGCGGGAAGGCCGGGGAGCTGTTTTTT.

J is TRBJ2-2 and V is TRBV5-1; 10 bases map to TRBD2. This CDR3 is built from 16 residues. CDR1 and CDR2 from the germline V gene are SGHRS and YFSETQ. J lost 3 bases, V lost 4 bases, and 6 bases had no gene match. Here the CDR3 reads CASSLLAGRDTGELFF. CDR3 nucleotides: TGCGCCAGCAGCCTACTAGCGGGGCGGGACACCGGGGAGCTGTTTTTT.

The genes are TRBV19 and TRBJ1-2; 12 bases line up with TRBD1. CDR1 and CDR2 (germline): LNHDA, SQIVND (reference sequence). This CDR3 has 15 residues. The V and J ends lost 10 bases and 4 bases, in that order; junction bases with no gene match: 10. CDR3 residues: CATAGQGATIYGYTF. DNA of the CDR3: TGTGCCACCGCGGGACAGGGGGCAACAATCTATGGCTACACCTTC.